The present T cell receptor beta chain was sequenced within a study of long-term antiretroviral therapy in people with HIV. Version v3.0 of the immunoSEQ assay ran at survey level. Method: immunoSEQ multiplex PCR; TCRdb's copy keeps in-frame clones and lacks some. Here the sample spans roughly 19,000 clones, approximately 88% being singletons. The study, taken as a whole, reports: Pre-ART expanded TRB clones stayed dominant throughout, though often decreasing after ART. Samples were collected from the mid-2000s to the late 2010s under possibly less effective ART regimens. ART adherence, viral resistance and therapy changes went unrecorded.

Regarding this clone: The antigen remains undetermined.

This CDR3 is 20 amino acids long. V dropped 0 bases and J dropped 0 bases, with 19 bases sitting between them. Germline CDR1 SGHRS, CDR2 YFSETQ. The sequence was obtained from a woman in her 40s with HIV. Specimen: unsorted PBMCs, collected 1.2 years after starting antiretroviral therapy. The genes are TRBV5-1 and TRBJ2-6; D not certain. The CDR3 DNA is TGCGCCAGCAGCTTGGTACTTGGTGGGGTACTCGGCTCTGGGGCCAACGTCCTGACTTTC. This sequence encodes CASSLVLGGVLGSGANVLTF.